The source of this T cell receptor (beta chain) is a study of blood T cell repertoires in COVID-19. In the study overall: From T cells, B-cell-depleted T cells, or PBMCs came the material, which was cDNA or gDNA.

Original processing notes: Amplification from reference gene primers served as the basis for estimated nucleated cell counts. The table came from immunoSEQ multiplex PCR; TCRdb's copy has only in-frame clones and leaves some out. V and J calls and clone size are as listed in that table; D and trimming were resolved from the DNA. The sample consists of around 220,000 clones, approximately 90% of them appearing once. CDR1 is MGHRA, CDR2 YSYEKL, per germline. With 1 base removed from V and 0 bases from J, the gap between germline ends came to 19 bases. This CDR3 has 19 amino acids. The chain has TRBV4-1 and TRBJ1-3; unclear D gene. The TCR comes from a man aged 50-59 years with acute or convalescent COVID-19. Sequenced input: peripheral blood. The DNA of the CDR3 is TGCGCCAGCAGCCAAGGGTTGGAGCTGACGTCGAGCTCTGGAAACACCATATATTTT. The encoded protein is CASSQGLELTSSSGNTIYF.